Given below is one T cell receptor beta chain in context. V dropped 0 bases and J dropped 2; count of bases not matched to a gene: 4. Germline V gene lookup returns CDR1 MNHEY and CDR2 SVGAGI. The CDR3 totals 15 residues. The data are from a study of T cell changes during pregnancy in multiple sclerosis. Sequenced by immunoSEQ multiplex PCR; TCRdb stores in-frame clones only, minus some. The sample has about 130,000 clones; about 95% are singletons. V gene TRBV6-5 combines with J gene TRBJ2-7, with 7 bases aligning to TRBD2. The material sequenced was peripheral blood, taken after pregnancy. The clonotype originates from a female donor with multiple sclerosis, enrolled in a pregnancy study. CDR3 region: CASSYSGGRTYEQYF. CDR3 nucleotide sequence: TGTGCCAGCAGTTACTCCGGCGGGAGAACCTACGAGCAGTACTTC.